The entry below gives a single TCR beta chain sequence along with its context. Its antigen is still unknown. The data were obtained in a study of OX40 agonist ivuxolimab in advanced cancers. Study information: Patients undergoing dose escalation presented with hepatocellular carcinoma, melanoma, renal cell or head and neck cancer. Three patients, one with hepatocellular carcinoma and two with cutaneous melanoma, responded partially.

Clones were read by immunoSEQ multiplex PCR, and TCRdb kept only the in-frame ones, dropping some. The sample contains 75,000 to 100,000 clones, 84% of which appear only once. Findings and caveats of the study: Expanded clones were, on average, more numerous among CD8+ T cells than CD4+.

The clonotype originates from an adult with an advanced solid tumor such as melanoma, head and neck, liver or kidney cancer. The specimen was CD4+ or CD8+ T cells sorted from blood, collected in a trial of the OX40 agonist ivuxolimab.

In nucleotides, the CDR3 is TGTGCCAGCAGCGTATTTTCCCGACAGGGGGCAGAAGATGTCTATGGCTACACCTTC. The encoded protein is CASSVFSRQGAEDVYGYTF. This chain connects TRBV9 to TRBJ1-2, with 10 bases matching TRBD1. In germline, CDR1 is SGDLS, CDR2 YYNGEE. The CDR3 spans 19 residues. J was trimmed by 4 bases and V by 1 base; bases with no gene match: 16.